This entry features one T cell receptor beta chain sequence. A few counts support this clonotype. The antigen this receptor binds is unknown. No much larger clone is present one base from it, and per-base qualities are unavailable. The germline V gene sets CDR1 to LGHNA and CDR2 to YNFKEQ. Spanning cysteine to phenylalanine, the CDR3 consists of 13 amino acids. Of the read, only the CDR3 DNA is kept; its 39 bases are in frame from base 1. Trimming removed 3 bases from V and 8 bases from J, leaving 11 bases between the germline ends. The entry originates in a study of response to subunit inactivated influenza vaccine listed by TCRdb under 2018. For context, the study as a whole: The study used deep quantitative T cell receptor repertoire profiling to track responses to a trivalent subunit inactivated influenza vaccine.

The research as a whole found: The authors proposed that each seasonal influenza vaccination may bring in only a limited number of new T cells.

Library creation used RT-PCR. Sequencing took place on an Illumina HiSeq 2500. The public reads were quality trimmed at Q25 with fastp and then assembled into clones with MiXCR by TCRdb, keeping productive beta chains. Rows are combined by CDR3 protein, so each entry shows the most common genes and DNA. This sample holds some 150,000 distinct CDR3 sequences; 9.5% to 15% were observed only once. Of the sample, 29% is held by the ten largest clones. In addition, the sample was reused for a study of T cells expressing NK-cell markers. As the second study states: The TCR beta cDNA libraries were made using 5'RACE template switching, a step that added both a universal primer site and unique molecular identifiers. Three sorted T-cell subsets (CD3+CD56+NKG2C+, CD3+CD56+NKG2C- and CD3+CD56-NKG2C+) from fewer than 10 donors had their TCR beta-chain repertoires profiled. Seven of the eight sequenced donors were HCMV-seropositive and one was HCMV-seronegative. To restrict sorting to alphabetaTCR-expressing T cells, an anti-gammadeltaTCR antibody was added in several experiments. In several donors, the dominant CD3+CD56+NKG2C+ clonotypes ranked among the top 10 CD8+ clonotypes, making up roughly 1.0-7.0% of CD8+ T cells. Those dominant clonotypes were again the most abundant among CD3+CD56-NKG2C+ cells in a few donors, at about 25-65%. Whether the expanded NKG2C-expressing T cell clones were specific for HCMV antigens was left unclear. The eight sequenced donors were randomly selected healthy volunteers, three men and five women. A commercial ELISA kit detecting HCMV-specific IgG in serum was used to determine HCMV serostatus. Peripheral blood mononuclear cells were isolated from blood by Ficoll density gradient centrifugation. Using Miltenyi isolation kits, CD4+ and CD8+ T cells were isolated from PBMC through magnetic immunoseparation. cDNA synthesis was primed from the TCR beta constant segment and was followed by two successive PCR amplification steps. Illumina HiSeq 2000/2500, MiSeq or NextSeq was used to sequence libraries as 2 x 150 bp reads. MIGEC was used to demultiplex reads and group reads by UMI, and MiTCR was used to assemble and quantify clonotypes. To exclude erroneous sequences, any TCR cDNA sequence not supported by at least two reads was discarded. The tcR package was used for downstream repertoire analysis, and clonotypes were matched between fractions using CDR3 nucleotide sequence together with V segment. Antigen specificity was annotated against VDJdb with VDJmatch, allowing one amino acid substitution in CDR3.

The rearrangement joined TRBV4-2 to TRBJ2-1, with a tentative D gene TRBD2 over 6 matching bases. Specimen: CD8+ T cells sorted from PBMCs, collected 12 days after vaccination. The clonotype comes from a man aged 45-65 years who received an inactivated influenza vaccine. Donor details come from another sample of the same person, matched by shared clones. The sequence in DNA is TGTGCCAGCAGCCAGACTAGAATGTATGAGCAGTTCTTC. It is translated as CASSQTRMYEQFF.